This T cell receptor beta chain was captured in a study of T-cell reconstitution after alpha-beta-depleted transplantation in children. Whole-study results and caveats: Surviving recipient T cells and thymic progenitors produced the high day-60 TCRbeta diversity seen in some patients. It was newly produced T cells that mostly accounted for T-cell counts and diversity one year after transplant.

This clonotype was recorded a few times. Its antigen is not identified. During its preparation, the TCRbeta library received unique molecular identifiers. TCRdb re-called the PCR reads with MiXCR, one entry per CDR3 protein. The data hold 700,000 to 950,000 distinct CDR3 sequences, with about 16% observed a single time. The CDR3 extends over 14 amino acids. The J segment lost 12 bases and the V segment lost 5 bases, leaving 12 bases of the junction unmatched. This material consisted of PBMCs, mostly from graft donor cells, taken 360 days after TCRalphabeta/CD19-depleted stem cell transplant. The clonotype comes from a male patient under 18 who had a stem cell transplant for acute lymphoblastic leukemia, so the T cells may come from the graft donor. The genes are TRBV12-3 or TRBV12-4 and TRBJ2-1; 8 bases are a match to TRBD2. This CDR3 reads CASSALAGRRRQFF. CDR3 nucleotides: TGTGCCAGCAGTGCTCTAGCGGGTAGGAGGCGGCAGTTCTTC.